This TCR beta chain was retrieved from a study of T cell responses to AZD1222 COVID-19 vaccine. Findings and limits, study-wide: Spike-specific TCR breadth and depth both grew after two AZD1222 doses. Unmutated regions of variants are reportedly targeted by nearly half of spike-specific TCRs.

This clone was seen only once. No antigen is known for it. In germline, CDR1 is LNHNV, CDR2 YYDKDF (reference sequence). The CDR3 contains 14 residues. V was clipped by 0 bases and J by 4 bases, with 9 bases between them. Clones were read by immunoSEQ multiplex PCR, and TCRdb kept only the in-frame ones, dropping some. The sample consists of around 140,000 clones, roughly 93% of them appearing once. The clonotype was recovered from an adult in good health. Sequenced here: peripheral blood, sampled on day 0 of AZD1222 vaccination. The chain recombines TRBV15 with TRBJ1-2; D gene uncertain. CDR3: CATSRDRGSYGYTF. The CDR3, as DNA: TGTGCCACCAGCAGAGATCGGGGTAGCTATGGCTACACCTTC. The entire variable domain, with the rest obtained from reference TRBV15 and TRBJ1-2, is as follows: DAMVIQNPRYQVTQFGKPVTLSCSQTLNHNVMYWYQQKSSQAPKLLFHYYDKDFNNEADTPDNFQSRRPNTSFCFLDIRSPGLGDTAMYLCATSRDRGSYGYTFGSGTRLTVV.